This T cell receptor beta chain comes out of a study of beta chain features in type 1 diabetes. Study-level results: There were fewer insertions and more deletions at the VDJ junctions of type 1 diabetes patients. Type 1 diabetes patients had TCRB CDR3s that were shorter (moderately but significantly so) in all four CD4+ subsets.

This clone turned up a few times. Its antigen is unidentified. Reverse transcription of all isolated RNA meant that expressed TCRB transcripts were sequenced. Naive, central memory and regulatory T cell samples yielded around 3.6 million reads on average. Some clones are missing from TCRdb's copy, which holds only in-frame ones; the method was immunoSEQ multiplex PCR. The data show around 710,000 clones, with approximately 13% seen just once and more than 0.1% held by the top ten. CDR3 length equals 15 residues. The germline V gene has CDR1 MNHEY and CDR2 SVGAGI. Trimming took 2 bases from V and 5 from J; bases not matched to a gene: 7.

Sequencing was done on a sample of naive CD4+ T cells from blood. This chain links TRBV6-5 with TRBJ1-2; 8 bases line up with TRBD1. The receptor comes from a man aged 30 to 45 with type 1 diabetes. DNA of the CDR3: TGTGCCAGCAGTTACGGGGGACAGGCCTATTATGGCTACACCTTC. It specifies CASSYGGQAYYGYTF.